This T cell receptor (beta chain) was captured by sequencing in a study of memory CD4+ T cells and cytomegalovirus serostatus. The sort gate was single viable CD3+CD4+CD8-CD45RO+ cells for memory CD4+ T cells. Profiled with immunoSEQ multiplex PCR; TCRdb holds only in-frame clones, not every one. There are 84,000 or so clones in the sample; 65% to 85% occur only once, and around 0.73% lies in the top ten. The CDR3 loop spans 13 amino acids. Per the germline V gene, CDR1 is MNHEY and CDR2 is SVGAGI. V lost 4 bases to trimming and J lost 12 bases, with 13 bases between them. What was sequenced was memory CD4+ T cells from blood. The chain has TRBV6-5 and TRBJ1-6, with D possibly being TRBD1 (5 bases). This TCR was sampled from an adult in good health and CMV-seronegative. CDR3 coding DNA: TGTGCCAGCAGTTTTGGGGGGAAACTACCCCTCCACTTT. Its translation is CASSFGGKLPLHF.